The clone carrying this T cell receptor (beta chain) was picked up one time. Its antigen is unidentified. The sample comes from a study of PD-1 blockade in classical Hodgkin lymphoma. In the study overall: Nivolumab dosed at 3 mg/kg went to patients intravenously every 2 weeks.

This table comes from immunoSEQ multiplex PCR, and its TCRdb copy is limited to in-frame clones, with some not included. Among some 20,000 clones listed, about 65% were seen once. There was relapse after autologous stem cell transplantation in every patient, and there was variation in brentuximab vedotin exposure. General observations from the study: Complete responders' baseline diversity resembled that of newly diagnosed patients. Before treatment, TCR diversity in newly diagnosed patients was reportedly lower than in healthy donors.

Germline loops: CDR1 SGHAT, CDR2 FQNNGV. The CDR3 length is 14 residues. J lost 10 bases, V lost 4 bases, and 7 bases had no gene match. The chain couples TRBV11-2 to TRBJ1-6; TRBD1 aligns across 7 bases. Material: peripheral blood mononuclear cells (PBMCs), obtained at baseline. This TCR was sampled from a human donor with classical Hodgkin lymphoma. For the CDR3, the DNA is TGTGCCAGCAGCTCGACAGGGTTGTTCTCACCCCTCCACTTT. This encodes CASSSTGLFSPLHF.